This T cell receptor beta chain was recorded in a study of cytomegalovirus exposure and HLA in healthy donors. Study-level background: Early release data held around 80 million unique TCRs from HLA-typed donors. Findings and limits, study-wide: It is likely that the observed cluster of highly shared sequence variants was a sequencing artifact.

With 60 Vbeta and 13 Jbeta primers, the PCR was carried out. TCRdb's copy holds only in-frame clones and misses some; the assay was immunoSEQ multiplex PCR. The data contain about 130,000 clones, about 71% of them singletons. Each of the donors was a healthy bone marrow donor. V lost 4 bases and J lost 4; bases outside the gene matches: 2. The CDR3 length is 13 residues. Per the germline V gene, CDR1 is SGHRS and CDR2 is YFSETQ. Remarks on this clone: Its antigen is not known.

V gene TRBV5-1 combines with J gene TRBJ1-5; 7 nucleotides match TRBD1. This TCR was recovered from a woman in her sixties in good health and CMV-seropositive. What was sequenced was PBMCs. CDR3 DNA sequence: TGCGCCAGCAGCCAGGGGGAAAATCAGCCCCAGCATTTT. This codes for CASSQGENQPQHF. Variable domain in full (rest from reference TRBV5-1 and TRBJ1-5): KAGVTQTPRYLIKTRGQQVTLSCSPISGHRSVSWYQQTPGQGLQFLFEYFSETQRNKGNFPGRFSGRQFSNSRSEMNVSTLELGDSALYLCASSQGENQPQHFGDGTRLSIL.